One and the same sample provided the 29 T cell receptor beta chains below, sequenced in a study of tumor and adjacent non-tumor tissue in lung cancer. This sample's RNA came from whole unsorted tissue. More than 3 cm separated this lung sample from the edge of the tumor. A modified ARM-PCR protocol with three rounds of nested PCR amplified TCRbeta. Using its own MiXCR run on the multiplex PCR reads, TCRdb lists one record per CDR3 protein. The table has fewer than 75,000 distinct CDR3 sequences, 65% to 80% seen once. The sample comprised distant non-tumor lung tissue. The origin of the receptors is a man aged 55 to 70 with non-small cell lung cancer.

Points on this clonotype: An end of the junction does not agree with germline; a read error may underlie this. The V and J genes are TRBV6-5 and TRBJ1-1; D is unclear. The CDR3 sequence is 12 residues long. Germline assignment: CDR1 MNHEY and CDR2 SVGAGI. CDR3: CASSSPVHESCF. The DNA for the CDR3 is TGTGCCAGCAGTTCCCCCGTTCACGAATCTTGCTTT.

Details on this clonotype: One end of the junction fails to match germline, which may point to a read error. The rearrangement uses TRBV25-1 and TRBJ2-2; D may correspond to TRBD1 or TRBD2 (5 bases each). The CDR3 length is 15 residues. Per germline, CDR1 MGHDK and CDR2 SYGVNS. The CDR3 region has the DNA TGTGCCAGCAGTGTCCGAGACAGTTATGTAGGGGAGCTGCTTTTT. Protein product: CASSVRDSYVGELLF.

Of note for this clonotype: With a much larger clone just one base away, this may be a read error. The CDR3 sequence: CASSLVEKGCEQFF. CDR3 coding DNA: TGTGCCAGCAGCTTAGTAGAGAAGGGCTGTGAGCAGTTCTTC. The rearrangement joins TRBV7-9 to TRBJ2-1; unclear D gene. V gave up 1 base and J gave up 9 bases, with 13 bases separating them. Germline CDR1 reads SEHNR; CDR2 reads FQNEAQ (reference sequence). The CDR3 extends over 14 amino acids.

A few counts support this clonotype. The V and J genes are TRBV6-2 or TRBV6-3 and TRBJ2-3; TRBD2 matches at 9 bases. This CDR3 is 15 amino acids long. Germline CDR1 is MNHEY and CDR2 is SVGEGT. V gave up 8 bases and J gave up 2 bases; unmatched junction bases: 8. CDR3 sequence reads: CASGHSGRVTDTQYF. CDR3 DNA: TGTGCCAGCGGTCATAGCGGGAGAGTCACAGATACGCAGTATTTT.

Comments on this clonotype: Germline and junction disagree at one end, which may indicate a read error. The gene calls are TRBV6-5 and TRBJ1-2, with D possibly being TRBD1 (5 bases). CDR3 length: 15 amino acids. In germline, CDR1 is MNHEY, CDR2 SVGAGI. The DNA of the CDR3 is TGTGTCAGCAGTCGAAGGGGTGTGAATAATTATGGCTACACCTTC. It is translated as CVSSRRGVNNYGYTF.

This clonotype was detected many times. The chain links TRBV5-1 to TRBJ2-3, with 9 bases fitting TRBD2. V was pared by 3 bases and J by 9 bases, with 2 bases of the junction left unmatched. The CDR3 runs 12 residues. The germline CDR1 and CDR2 sequences are SGHRS and YFSETQ. The CDR3 DNA follows: TGCGCCAGCAGCTGGACTAGCGACACGCAGTATTTT. Translating gives CASSWTSDTQYF.

About this clonotype itself: At one end the junction does not follow the germline gene, possibly because of a read error. The V call is TRBV13, the J call TRBJ2-1, with D possibly being TRBD2 (6 bases). Per germline, CDR1 PRHDT and CDR2 FYEKMQ (reference sequence). The CDR3 extends over 15 amino acids. CDR3 protein: CASSSPTRRASEQLF. CDR3 DNA sequence: TGTGCCAGCAGCTCCCCGACTAGAAGGGCCAGTGAGCAGTTATTC. The full variable domain, its missing parts supplied by reference TRBV13 and TRBJ2-1, is AAGVIQSPRHLIKEKRETATLKCYPIPRHDTVYWYQQGPGQDPQFLISFYEKMQSDKGSIPDRFSAQQFSDYHSELNMSSLELGDSALYFCASSSPTRRASEQLFGPGTRLTVL.

Comments on this clonotype: A much larger clone sits a single nucleotide away, making a read error possible. The chain recombines TRBV7-9 with TRBJ2-3, with D possibly matching TRBD1 (6 bases). The CDR3 is made up of 12 amino acids. V shed 4 bases and J shed 6 bases, with 8 bases lying between them. Looked up from germline, CDR1 is SEHNR and CDR2 is FQNEAQ (reference sequence). This chain's CDR3 is CASSSTGDTQYF. The CDR3 coding sequence is TGTGCCAGCAGCTCTACAGGGGATACGCAGTATTTT.

Concerning this clonotype: Possible read error: a much larger clone is one base away. The chain couples TRBV11-2 to TRBJ2-1; TRBD2 might be the D (5 bases). Germline V gives CDR1 SGHAT, CDR2 FQNNGV. The CDR3 length is 15 residues. Trimming left V 1 base short and J 4 bases short, with 11 bases between. The CDR3 nucleotides read TGTGCCAGCAGCTTAGTACTAGTGCTTTACAATGAGCAGTTCTTC. Its translation: CASSLVLVLYNEQFF.

The rearrangement links TRBV11-3 to TRBJ2-1; 9 positions match TRBD2. Trimming cost V 5 bases and J 7 bases; bases outside gene matches: 9. Germline assignment: CDR1 SGHNT and CDR2 YENEEA. This CDR3 comprises 15 residues. The CDR3 loop is CASSKEAGGGNEQFF. The DNA for the CDR3 is TGTGCCAGCAGCAAGGAAGCGGGAGGTGGAAATGAGCAGTTCTTC.

For this clonotype: A read error may be the cause here, since a much bigger clone is one base away. The V call is TRBV20-1, the J call TRBJ2-4; D unresolved. V shed 4 bases and J shed 6 bases, with 10 bases lying between them. Germline values: CDR1 DFQATT, CDR2 SNEGSKA (reference sequence). This CDR3 is built from 12 residues. The CDR3 nucleotides are TGCAGTGCTAAAGGGCCGGGAAACATTCAGTACTTC. Translating it yields CSAKGPGNIQYF.

In regard to this clonotype: Here the CDR3 omits its conserved ending phenylalanine or tryptophan, so a read error is the likely source. The chain has TRBV24-1 and TRBJ2-6; no clear D gene. Germline assignment: CDR1 KGHDR and CDR2 SFDVKD. The CDR3 loop spans 15 amino acids. The CDR3 DNA reads as TGTGCCTCCAGTGCTGGTTCGGCTGGGGCCAACGTCCTGACTCTC. As protein: CASSAGSAGANVLTL.

This clonotype was recorded once. This sequence joins TRBV4-2 and TRBJ2-7; 9 bases align to TRBD1. The CDR3 consists of 14 residues. The V segment lost 10 bases and the J segment 7 bases; nucleotides outside the gene matches: 14. Per germline, CDR1 LGHNA and CDR2 YNFKEQ. The DNA for the CDR3 is TGTGCCAACGGCCCGACAGGGGGTAGGGAGGAGCAGTACTTC. Translation gives CANGPTGGREEQYF.

This clonotype is medium-sized (0.01 to 0.1%) in the sample. The chain joins TRBV5-1 to TRBJ2-1; 12 bases align to TRBD2. The CDR3 covers 17 residues. Germline V gene lookup returns CDR1 SGHRS and CDR2 YFSETQ. After removal of 0 bases from V and 10 bases from J, the junction contained 11 bases not matched to a gene. CDR3 sequence: CASSLALASGRAREQFF. CDR3 in DNA: TGCGCCAGCAGCTTGGCCCTGGCTAGCGGGAGGGCCAGGGAGCAGTTCTTC.

Turning to this clonotype: The conserved final phenylalanine or tryptophan is absent from the CDR3, which likely points to a read error. The chain couples TRBV5-5 to TRBJ2-1; D is tentatively TRBD1 or TRBD2 (5 bases each). The CDR3 spans 15 residues. The germline V gene has CDR1 SGHKS and CDR2 YYEKEE (reference sequence). The CDR3: CASSLDGTVEEWQFL. The CDR3 bases are TGTGCTAGCAGCTTGGATGGGACGGTCGAGGAGTGGCAGTTCTTA.

On this clonotype itself: It is likely a read error, because the conserved phenylalanine at the end of the CDR3 is missing. The chain has TRBV11-3 and TRBJ2-2, with D uncertain. This CDR3 has 12 residues. Germline loops: CDR1 SGHNT, CDR2 YENEEA. Between the trimmed V and J ends, which lost 9 bases and 6 bases, there was a span of 11 bases. The CDR3 DNA follows: TGTGCCAGTCGTCAGGAGTCCGGGGAGCTGTTTTTG. Translated, it gives CASRQESGELFL.

This clonotype was detected once. The chain is built from TRBV6-1 and TRBJ2-5, with D uncertain. The CDR3 consists of 12 residues. The V and J ends lost 6 bases and 2 bases respectively, with 7 bases between them. CDR1 and CDR2 (germline): MNHNS, SASEGT. This CDR3 is CASRGSQETQYF. As DNA, the CDR3 is TGTGCCAGCAGGGGATCTCAAGAGACCCAGTACTTC.

The V and J genes are TRBV28 and TRBJ2-6, with D possibly being TRBD1 or TRBD2 (5 bases each). The ends were cut back, 8 bases at V and 2 bases at J, with 13 bases in the middle. Germline V CDR1 and CDR2: MDHEN, SYDVKM. This CDR3 region has 15 residues. The CDR3 DNA is TGTGCCAGCGGTCCTAGGGACGCTGGGGCCAACGTCCTGACTTTC. The encoded protein is CASGPRDAGANVLTF. The whole variable domain, remainder taken from reference TRBV28 and TRBJ2-6, is DVKVTQSSRYLVKRTGEKVFLECVQDMDHENMFWYRQDPGLGLRLIYFSYDVKMKEKGDIPEGYSVSREKKERFSLILESASTNQTSMYLCASGPRDAGANVLTFGAGSRLTVL.

Judged by abundance, this clonotype is large. The CDR3 here is CASDTGAFTNYGYTF. The CDR3, as DNA: TGTGCCTCCGATACGGGGGCCTTTACTAACTATGGCTACACCTTC. The chain carries TRBV12-3 or TRBV12-4 and TRBJ1-2; tentatively, D is TRBD1 (6 bases). The length of the CDR3 is 15 residues. V was trimmed by 11 bases and J by 0 bases, leaving 19 bases between them.

To note about this clonotype: Germline is not matched at one junction end, which may reflect a read error. V usage is TRBV10-1 and J usage is TRBJ2-5; D unclear. The CDR3 extends over 14 amino acids. Per the germline V gene, CDR1 is WNHNN and CDR2 is SYGVQD (reference sequence). The CDR3 coding sequence is TGCGCCAGCATTGAGTCACTTGGAGCGGAGACCCAGTACTTC. This gives the protein CASIESLGAETQYF.

This rearrangement joins TRBV5-4 to TRBJ1-2; D is unclear. V was clipped by 5 bases and J by 3 bases, with 11 bases between them. This CDR3 spans 13 amino acids. Germline V gene lookup returns CDR1 SGHNT and CDR2 YYREEE (reference sequence). The CDR3 reads CASSIDRDYGYTF. CDR3 in DNA: TGTGCCAGCAGTATTGATAGGGACTATGGCTACACCTTC.

Regarding this clonotype: At one end, the junction sequence differs from germline, possibly due to a read error. The rearrangement joins TRBV6-1 to TRBJ2-1; no clear D gene. This CDR3 has 15 residues. Germline CDR1 is MNHNS and CDR2 is SASEGT. The CDR3 region is CVSNDTWGSYNEQFF. CDR3 coding DNA: TGTGTCAGCAATGACACTTGGGGCTCCTACAATGAGCAGTTCTTC.

About this clonotype: The junction departs from germline at one end; a sequencing error may be responsible. The chain employs TRBV28 and TRBJ2-7, with TRBD1 as a possible D gene (5 bases). The V gene's germline CDR1 is MDHEN and CDR2 SYDVKM. The CDR3 length is 14 residues. CDR3 DNA: TGTGCCAGCAGCCTCGACAGTGGCGCCTACGAGCAATACTTC. This translates into CASSLDSGAYEQYF.

About this clonotype itself: A read error may account for a junction end that differs from germline. DNA for the CDR3: TGTACCAGCTGTGCCCCAAGGGTTCCCTACGAGCAGTACTTC. It translates to CTSCAPRVPYEQYF. V gene TRBV28 combines with J gene TRBJ2-7; no reliable D call. The CDR3 covers 14 residues. CDR1 is MDHEN and CDR2 is SYDVKM in the germline V gene.

Of note for this clonotype: Because it lacks the conserved phenylalanine or tryptophan at the end, this CDR3 is likely a read error. The V gene is TRBV7-9, the J gene TRBJ2-3; the match to TRBD2 covers 7 bases. Germline lookup yields CDR1 SEHNR and CDR2 FQNEAQ (reference sequence). This CDR3 has 16 residues. CDR3 sequence (DNA): TGTGCTAGCAGCGTCCGGGGCGGGAGTAGCACAGATACGCAGTATTAT. It is translated as CASSVRGGSSTDTQYY.

Comments on this clonotype: An end of the junction does not agree with germline; a read error may underlie this. V is TRBV10-3 and J is TRBJ2-5; TRBD2 agrees at 9 bases. The germline V gene has CDR1 ENHRY and CDR2 SYGVKD. The CDR3 extends over 16 amino acids. CDR3 loop: CAISASGTSRDETQYF. The DNA of the CDR3 is TGTGCTATCAGCGCATCCGGGACTAGCCGCGACGAGACCCAGTACTTC.

Turning to this clonotype: A junction boundary mismatches the germline segment, possibly from a read error. The J gene is TRBJ2-3, the V gene TRBV20-1, with unresolved D. The CDR3 covers 14 residues. Germline V lookup: CDR1 DFQATT, CDR2 SNEGSKA (reference sequence). The CDR3 loop is CSALFWAHTNTRYF. The CDR3 DNA follows: TGCAGTGCCCTTTTCTGGGCACACACAAATACGCGGTATTTT.

A word on this clonotype: The junction differs from germline at one of its ends, possibly a read error. The rearrangement links TRBV6-5 to TRBJ2-7, with D unresolved. CDR1 is MNHEY, CDR2 SVGAGI, per germline. CDR3 length equals 14 residues. The CDR3 loop is CARSRTRSSYEEYF. The CDR3 nucleotides are TGTGCCAGAAGTCGCACCCGGTCCTCCTACGAGGAGTACTTC.

To note about this clonotype: Compared with germline, one end of the junction differs, possibly owing to a read error. The chain carries TRBV29-1 and TRBJ2-1; 7 bases map to TRBD1. The CDR3 sequence is 14 residues long. Germline V lookup: CDR1 SQVTM, CDR2 ANQGSEA. The CDR3 reads CSAPTRDSYNEKFF. In nucleotides, the CDR3 is TGTAGCGCCCCCACCCGGGACAGCTACAATGAGAAGTTCTTC.